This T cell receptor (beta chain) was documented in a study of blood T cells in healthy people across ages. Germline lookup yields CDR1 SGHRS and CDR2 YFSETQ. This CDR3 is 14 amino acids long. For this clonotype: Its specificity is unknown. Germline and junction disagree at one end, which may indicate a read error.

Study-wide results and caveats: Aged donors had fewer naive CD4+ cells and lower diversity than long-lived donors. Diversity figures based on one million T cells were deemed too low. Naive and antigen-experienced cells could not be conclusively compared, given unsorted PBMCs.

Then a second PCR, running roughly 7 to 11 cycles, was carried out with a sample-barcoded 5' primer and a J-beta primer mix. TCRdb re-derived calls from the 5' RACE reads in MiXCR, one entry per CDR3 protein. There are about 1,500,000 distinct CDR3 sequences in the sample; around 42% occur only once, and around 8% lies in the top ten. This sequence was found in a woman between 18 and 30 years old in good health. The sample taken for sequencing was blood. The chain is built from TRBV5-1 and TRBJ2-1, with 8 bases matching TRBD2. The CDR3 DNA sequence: TGCGGCAGCACGCCGGGAGGGGGGTACAATGAGCAGTTCTTC. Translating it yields CGSTPGGGYNEQFF.